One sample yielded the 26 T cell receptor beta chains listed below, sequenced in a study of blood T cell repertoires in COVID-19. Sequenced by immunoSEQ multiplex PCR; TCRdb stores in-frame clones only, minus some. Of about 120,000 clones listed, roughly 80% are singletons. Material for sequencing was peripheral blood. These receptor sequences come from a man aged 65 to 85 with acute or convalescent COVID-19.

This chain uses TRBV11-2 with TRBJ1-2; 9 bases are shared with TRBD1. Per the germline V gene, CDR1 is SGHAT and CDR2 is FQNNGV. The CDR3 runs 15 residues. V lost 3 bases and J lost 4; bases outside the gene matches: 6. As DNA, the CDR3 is TGTGCCAGCAGCTTGGGTGACAGGGGGAGCTATGGCTACACCTTC. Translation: CASSLGDRGSYGYTF.

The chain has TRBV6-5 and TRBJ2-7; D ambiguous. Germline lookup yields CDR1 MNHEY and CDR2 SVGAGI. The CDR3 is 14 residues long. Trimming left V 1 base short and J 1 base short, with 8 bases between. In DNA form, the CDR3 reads TGTGCCAGCAGTTACTTAGACACGTCCTACGAGCAGTACTTC. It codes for CASSYLDTSYEQYF.

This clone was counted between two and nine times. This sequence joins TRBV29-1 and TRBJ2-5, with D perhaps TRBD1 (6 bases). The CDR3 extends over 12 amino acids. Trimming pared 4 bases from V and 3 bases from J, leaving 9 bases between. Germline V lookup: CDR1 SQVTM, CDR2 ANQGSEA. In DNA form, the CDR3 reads TGCAGCGTTGGGACAGACGAAGAGACCCAGTACTTC. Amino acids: CSVGTDEETQYF.

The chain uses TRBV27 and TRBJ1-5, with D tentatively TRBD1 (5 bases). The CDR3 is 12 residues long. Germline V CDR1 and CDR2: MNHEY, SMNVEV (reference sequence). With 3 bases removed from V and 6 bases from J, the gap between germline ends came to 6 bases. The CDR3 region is CASSFTGQPQHF. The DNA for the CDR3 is TGTGCCAGCAGTTTCACAGGTCAGCCCCAGCATTTT.

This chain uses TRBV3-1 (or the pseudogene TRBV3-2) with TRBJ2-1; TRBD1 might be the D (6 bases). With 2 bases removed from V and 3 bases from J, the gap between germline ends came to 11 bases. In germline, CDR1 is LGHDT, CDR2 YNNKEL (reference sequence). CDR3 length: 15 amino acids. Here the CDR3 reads CASSQNPGDYNEQFF. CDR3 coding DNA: TGTGCCAGCAGCCAAAACCCAGGGGACTACAATGAGCAGTTCTTC.

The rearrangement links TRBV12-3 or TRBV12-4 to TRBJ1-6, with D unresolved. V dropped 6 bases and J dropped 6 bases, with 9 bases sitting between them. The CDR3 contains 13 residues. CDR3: CASSRTSNSPLHF. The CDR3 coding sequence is TGTGCCAGCAGCCGAACCAGTAATTCACCCCTCCACTTT.

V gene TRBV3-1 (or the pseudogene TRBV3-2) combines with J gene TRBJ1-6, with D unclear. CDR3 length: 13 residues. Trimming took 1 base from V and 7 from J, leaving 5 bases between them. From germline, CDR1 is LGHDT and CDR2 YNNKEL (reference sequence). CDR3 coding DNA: TGTGCCAGCAGCCAAGGTGCGAATTCACCCCTCCACTTT. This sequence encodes CASSQGANSPLHF.

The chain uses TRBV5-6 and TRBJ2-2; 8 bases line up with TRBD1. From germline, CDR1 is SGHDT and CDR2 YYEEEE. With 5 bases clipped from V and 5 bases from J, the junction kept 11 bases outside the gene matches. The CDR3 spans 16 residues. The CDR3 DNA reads TGTGCCAGCAGTGGACAGGGAGCCGGAGGGACCGGGGAGCTGTTTTTT. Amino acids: CASSGQGAGGTGELFF.

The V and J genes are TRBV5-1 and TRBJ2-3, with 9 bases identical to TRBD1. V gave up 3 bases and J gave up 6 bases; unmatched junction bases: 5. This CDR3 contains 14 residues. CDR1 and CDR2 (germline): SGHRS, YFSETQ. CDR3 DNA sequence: TGCGCCAGCAGCTGGGGGACAGGGTCTGATACGCAGTATTTT. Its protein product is CASSWGTGSDTQYF. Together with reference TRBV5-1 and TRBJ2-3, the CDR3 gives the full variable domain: KAGVTQTPRYLIKTRGQQVTLSCSPISGHRSVSWYQQTPGQGLQFLFEYFSETQRNKGNFPGRFSGRQFSNSRSEMNVSTLELGDSALYLCASSWGTGSDTQYFGPGTRLTVL.

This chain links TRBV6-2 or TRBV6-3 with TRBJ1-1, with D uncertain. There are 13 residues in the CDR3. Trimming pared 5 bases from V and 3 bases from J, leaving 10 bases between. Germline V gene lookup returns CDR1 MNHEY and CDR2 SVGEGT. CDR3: CASSGEGYTEAFF. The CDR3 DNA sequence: TGTGCCAGCAGTGGTGAGGGATACACTGAAGCTTTCTTT.

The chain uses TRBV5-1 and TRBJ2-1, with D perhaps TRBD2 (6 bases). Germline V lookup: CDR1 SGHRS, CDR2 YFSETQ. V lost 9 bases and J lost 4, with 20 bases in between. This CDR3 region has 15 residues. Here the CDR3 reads CATREIGGVYNEQFF. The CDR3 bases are TGCGCCACCCGAGAGATCGGGGGAGTGTACAATGAGCAGTTCTTC. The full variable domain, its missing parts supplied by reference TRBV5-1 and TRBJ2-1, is KAGVTQTPRYLIKTRGQQVTLSCSPISGHRSVSWYQQTPGQGLQFLFEYFSETQRNKGNFPGRFSGRQFSNSRSEMNVSTLELGDSALYLCATREIGGVYNEQFFGPGTRLTVL.

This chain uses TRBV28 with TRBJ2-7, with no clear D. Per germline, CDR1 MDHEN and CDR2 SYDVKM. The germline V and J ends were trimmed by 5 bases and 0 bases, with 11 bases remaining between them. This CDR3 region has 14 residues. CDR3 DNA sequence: TGTGCCAGCAGTAGCCCCCGGAGCTCCTACGAGCAGTACTTC. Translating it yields CASSSPRSSYEQYF.

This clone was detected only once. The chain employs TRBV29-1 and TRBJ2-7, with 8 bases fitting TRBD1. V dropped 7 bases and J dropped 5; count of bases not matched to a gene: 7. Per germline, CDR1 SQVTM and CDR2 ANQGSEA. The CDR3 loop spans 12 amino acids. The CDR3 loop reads CSARQGPDEQYF. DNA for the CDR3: TGCAGCGCGCGACAGGGGCCCGACGAGCAGTACTTC.

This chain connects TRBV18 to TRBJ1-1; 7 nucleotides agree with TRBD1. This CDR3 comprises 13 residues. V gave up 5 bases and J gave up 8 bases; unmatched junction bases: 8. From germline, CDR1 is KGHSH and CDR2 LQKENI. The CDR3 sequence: CASSSRQGAEAFF. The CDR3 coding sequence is TGTGCCAGCTCATCCCGACAGGGTGCCGAAGCTTTCTTT.

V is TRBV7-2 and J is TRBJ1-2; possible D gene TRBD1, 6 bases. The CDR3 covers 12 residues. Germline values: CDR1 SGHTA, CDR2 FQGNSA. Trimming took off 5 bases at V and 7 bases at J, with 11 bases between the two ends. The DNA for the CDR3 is TGTGCCAGCAGCCTACAGGGATCTGGCTACACCTTC. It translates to CASSLQGSGYTF.

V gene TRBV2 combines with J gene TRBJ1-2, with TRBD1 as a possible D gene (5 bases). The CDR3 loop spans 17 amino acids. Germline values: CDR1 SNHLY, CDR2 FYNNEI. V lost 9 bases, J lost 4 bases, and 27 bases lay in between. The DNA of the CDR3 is TGTGCCAGACGCAGGCGTGGGGGAAGGGCGGGACGCTATGGCTACACCTTC. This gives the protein CARRRRGGRAGRYGYTF.

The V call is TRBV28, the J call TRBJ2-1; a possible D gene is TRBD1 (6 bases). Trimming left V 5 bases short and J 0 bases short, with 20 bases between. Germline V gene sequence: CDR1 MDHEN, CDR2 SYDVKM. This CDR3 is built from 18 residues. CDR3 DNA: TGTGCCAGCAGTCTGGGGGCCCTTTTACTAAGCTCCTACAATGAGCAGTTCTTC. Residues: CASSLGALLLSSYNEQFF.

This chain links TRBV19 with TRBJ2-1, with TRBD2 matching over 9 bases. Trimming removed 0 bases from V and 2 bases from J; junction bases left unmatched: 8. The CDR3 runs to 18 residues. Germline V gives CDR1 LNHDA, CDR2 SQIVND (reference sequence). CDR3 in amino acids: CASSIEAGAGGAYNEQFF. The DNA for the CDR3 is TGTGCCAGTAGTATAGAGGCTGGTGCGGGAGGGGCCTACAATGAGCAGTTCTTC.

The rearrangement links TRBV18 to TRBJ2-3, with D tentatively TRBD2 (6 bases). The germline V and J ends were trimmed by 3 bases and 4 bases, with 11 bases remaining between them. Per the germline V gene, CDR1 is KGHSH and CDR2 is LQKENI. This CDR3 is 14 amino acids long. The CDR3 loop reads CASSPSGDPDTQYF. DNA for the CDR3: TGTGCCAGCTCACCTTCGGGGGACCCAGATACGCAGTATTTT.

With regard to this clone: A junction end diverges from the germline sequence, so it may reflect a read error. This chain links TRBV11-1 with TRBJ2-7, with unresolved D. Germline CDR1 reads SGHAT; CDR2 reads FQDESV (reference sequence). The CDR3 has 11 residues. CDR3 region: CASSIGAHEHF. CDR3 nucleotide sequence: TGTGCCAGCAGCATCGGAGCCCACGAACACTTC.

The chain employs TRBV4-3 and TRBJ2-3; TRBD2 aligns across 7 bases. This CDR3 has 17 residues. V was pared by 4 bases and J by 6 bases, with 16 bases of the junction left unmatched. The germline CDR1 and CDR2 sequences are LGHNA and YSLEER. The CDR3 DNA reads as TGCGCCAGCAGCCTACTGCCCCGGGAGGTGTCCACGGATACGCAGTATTTT. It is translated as CASSLLPREVSTDTQYF.

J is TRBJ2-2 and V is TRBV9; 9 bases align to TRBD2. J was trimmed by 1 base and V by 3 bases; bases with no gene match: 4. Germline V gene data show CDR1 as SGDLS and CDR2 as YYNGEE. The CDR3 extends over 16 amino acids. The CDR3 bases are TGTGCCAGCAGCGCCCGACTAGCGGAGAACACCGGGGAGCTGTTTTTT. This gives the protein CASSARLAENTGELFF.

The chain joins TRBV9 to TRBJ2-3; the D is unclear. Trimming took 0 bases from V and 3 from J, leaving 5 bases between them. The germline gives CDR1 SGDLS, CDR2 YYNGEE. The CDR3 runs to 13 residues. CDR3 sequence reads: CASSVEQTDTQYF. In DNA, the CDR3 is TGTGCCAGCAGCGTAGAACAGACAGATACGCAGTATTTT.

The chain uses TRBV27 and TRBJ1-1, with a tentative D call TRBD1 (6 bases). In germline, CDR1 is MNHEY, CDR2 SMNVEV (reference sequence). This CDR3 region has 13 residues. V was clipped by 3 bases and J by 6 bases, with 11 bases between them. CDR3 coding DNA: TGTGCCAGCAGTTTTCGGCAGGGGCCTGAAGCTTTCTTT. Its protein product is CASSFRQGPEAFF.

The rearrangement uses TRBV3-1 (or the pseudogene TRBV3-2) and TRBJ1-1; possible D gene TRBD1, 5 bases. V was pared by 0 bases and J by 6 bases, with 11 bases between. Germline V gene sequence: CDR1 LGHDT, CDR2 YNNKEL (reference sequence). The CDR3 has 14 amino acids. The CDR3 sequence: CASSQDAGLSEAFF. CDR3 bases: TGTGCCAGCAGCCAAGATGCGGGGCTGTCTGAAGCTTTCTTT.

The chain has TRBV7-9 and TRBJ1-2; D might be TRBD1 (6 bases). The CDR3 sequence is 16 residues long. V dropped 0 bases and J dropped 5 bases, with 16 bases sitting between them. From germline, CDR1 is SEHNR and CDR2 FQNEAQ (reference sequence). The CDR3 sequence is CASSLAGRQAGYGYTF. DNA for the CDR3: TGTGCCAGCAGCTTAGCCGGACGACAGGCTGGGTATGGCTACACCTTC.